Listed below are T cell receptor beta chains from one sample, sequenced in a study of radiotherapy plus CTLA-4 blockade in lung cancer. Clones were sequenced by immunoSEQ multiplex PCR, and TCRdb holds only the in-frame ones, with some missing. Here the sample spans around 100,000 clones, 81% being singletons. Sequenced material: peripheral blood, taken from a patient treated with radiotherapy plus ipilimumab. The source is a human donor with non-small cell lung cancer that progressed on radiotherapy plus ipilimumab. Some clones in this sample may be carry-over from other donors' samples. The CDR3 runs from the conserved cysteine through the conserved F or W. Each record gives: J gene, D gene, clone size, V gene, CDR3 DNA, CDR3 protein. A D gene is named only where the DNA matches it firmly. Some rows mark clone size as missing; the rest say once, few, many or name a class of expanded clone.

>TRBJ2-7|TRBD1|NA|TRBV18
TGTGCCAGCTCACCTGGACAGGGGACAGGCTCCGAGCAGTACTTC
CASSPGQGTGSEQYF
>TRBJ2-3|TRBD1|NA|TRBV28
TGTGCCAGCAGTGGACGGGACAGGGGTACAGATACGCAGTATTTT
CASSGRDRGTDTQYF
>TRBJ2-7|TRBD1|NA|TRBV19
TGTGCCAGCACAGGGGCCCCCCACGAGCAGTACTTC
CASTGAPHEQYF
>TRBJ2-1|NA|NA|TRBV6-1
TGTGCCAGCCGTTTACGGGGCTACAACAATGAGCAGTTCTTC
CASRLRGYNNEQFF
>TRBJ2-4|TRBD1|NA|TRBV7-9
TGTGCCAGCAGGCCCGGAGGGACAGGGTTGCAAAACATTCAGTACTTC
CASRPGGTGLQNIQYF
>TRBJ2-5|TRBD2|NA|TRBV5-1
TGCGCCAGCGGGACTAGCGGGGTGCAAGAGACCCGGTACTTC
CASGTSGVQETRYF
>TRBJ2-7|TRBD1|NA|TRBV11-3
TGTGCCAGCAGCTTCGGGCTTCAGGGGGCCCACGAGCAGTACTTC
CASSFGLQGAHEQYF
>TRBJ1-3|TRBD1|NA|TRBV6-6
TGTGCCAGCACCGACGTCAACAGGGGGCAGGGAAACACCATATATTTT
CASTDVNRGQGNTIYF
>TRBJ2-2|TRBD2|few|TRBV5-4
TGTGCCAGCAGCTCACTAGCGGGGGGTCACACCGGGGAGCTGTTTTTT
CASSSLAGGHTGELFF
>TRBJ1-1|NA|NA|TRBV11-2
TGTGCCAGCAGCTTTGGAGTCCGTTCTGGCACTGAAGCTTTCTTT
CASSFGVRSGTEAFF
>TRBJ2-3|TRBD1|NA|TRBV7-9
TGTGCCAGCAGCTACAGGGGGATTAGATCAGATACGCAGTATTTT
CASSYRGIRSDTQYF
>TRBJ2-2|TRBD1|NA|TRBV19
TGTGCCAGTACGGGACAGGCGAACACCGGGGAGCTGTTTTTT
CASTGQANTGELFF
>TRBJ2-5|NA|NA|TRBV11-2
TGTGCCAGCAGCTCACTACTCGATAGCTTTTGGGGGACCCAGTACTTC
CASSSLLDSFWGTQYF
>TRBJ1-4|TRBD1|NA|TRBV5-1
TGCGCCAGCAGCCCGACAGGGGACGGTGAAAAACTGTTTTTT
CASSPTGDGEKLFF
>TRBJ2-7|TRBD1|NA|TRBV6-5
TGTGCCAGCAGTCGGGACAGACCTTACGAGCAGTACTTC
CASSRDRPYEQYF
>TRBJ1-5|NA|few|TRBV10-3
TGTGCCATCAGCAAAGACAGGACCGATAGCAATCAGCCCCAGCATTTT
CAISKDRTDSNQPQHF
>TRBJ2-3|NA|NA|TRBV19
TGTGCCAGTAGTATCAAACAGCGCACAGATACGCAGTATTTT
CASSIKQRTDTQYF
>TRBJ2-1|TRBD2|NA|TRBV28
TGTGCCAGCACCCCGGCGGGGGGGACCTACAATGAGCAGTTCTTC
CASTPAGGTYNEQFF
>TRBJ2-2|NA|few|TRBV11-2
TGTGCCAGCAGCTTAGCGGGGGTGAACACCGGGGAGCTGTTTTTT
CASSLAGVNTGELFF
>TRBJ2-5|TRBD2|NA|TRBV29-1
TGCAGCGTTGAAGGTGGGCGGACTAGTCGAATCCAAGAGACCCAGTACTTC
CSVEGGRTSRIQETQYF
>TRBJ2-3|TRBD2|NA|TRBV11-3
TGTGCCAGCAGCCCTCGGGGGGGTATCACAGATACGCAGTATTTT
CASSPRGGITDTQYF
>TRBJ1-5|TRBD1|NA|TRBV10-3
TGTGCCACCGCACCAACCCCTCCGGGACAGGGGGCATATCAGCCCCAGCATTTT
CATAPTPPGQGAYQPQHF
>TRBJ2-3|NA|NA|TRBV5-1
TGCGCCAGCAGCTTGGGCCGCGGAGATACGCAGTATTTT
CASSLGRGDTQYF
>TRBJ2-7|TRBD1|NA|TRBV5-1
TGCGCCAGCAGCTTGGCCCCCCGCGCAGGGGGCTCCTACGAGCAGTACTTC
CASSLAPRAGGSYEQYF
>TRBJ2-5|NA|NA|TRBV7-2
TGTGCCAGCAGCTTAGAGGTTCTCCAAGAGACCCAGTACTTC
CASSLEVLQETQYF
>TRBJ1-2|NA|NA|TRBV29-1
TGCAGCGAGTCACATTGGGGGGCTGAGGATGGCTACACCTTC
CSESHWGAEDGYTF
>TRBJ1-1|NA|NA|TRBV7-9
TGTGCCAGCAGCGGAAATAGGCATGGGATGATTGCTTTCTTT
CASSGNRHGMIAFF
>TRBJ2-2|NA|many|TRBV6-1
TGTGCCAGCAGTGCGACCCCTCCCGGGGAGCTGTTTTTT
CASSATPPGELFF
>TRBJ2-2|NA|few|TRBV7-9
TGTGCCAGCAGCTTAGGGACACACTACACCGGGGAGCTGTTTTTT
CASSLGTHYTGELFF
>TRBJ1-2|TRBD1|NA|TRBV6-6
TGTGCCAGCAAAACCGGACAGGGTAACTATGGCTACACCTTC
CASKTGQGNYGYTF
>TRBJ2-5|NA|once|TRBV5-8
TGTGCCAGCAGCTTGGGCCATGACCCTGTGGAGACCCAGTACTTC
CASSLGHDPVETQYF
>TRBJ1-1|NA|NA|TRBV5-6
TGTGCCAGCAGCGTGGACCCTAACACTGAAGCTTTCTTT
CASSVDPNTEAFF
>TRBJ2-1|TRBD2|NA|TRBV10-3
TGTGCCATCAGGCGGACTAGCGGAAACAATGAGCAGTTCTTC
CAIRRTSGNNEQFF
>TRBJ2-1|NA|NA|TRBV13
TGTGCCAGCAGTAGGCAGAACTACAATGAGCAGTTCTTC
CASSRQNYNEQFF
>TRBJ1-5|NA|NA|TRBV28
TGTGCCAGCAGCTTGACGGGAGTTCGCAATCAGCCCCAGCATTTT
CASSLTGVRNQPQHF
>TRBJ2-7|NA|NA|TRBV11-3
TGTGCCAGCAGTTATATGGCTAGCTACGAGCAGTACTTC
CASSYMASYEQYF
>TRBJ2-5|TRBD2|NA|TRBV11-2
TGTGCCAGCAGCTTAGATGGCCTAGCGGGGGGGCCGAGGGAGACCCAGTACTTC
CASSLDGLAGGPRETQYF
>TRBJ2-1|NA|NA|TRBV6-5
TGTGCCAGCAGTACCGTCGCGTCGGACAATGAGCAGTTCTTC
CASSTVASDNEQFF
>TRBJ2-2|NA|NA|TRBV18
TGTGCCAGCTCGTCTCAAAACCGGAACACCGGGGAGCTGTTTTTT
CASSSQNRNTGELFF
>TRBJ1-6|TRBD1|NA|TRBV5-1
TGCGCCAGCAGCCAGGGGACAGGGAACCCACCCCTCCACTTT
CASSQGTGNPPLHF
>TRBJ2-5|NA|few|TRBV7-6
TGTGCCAGCAGCGTTACAGGGTGGGAGACCCAGTACTTC
CASSVTGWETQYF
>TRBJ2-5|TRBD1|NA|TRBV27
TGTGCCAGCGGGGGGCAGGGGGCTAGGGAGACCCAGTACTTC
CASGGQGARETQYF
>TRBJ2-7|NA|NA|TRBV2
TGTGCCAGCAGTGAGTTCTACGAGCAGTACTTC
CASSEFYEQYF
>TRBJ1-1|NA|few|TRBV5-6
TGTGCCAGCAGCTTTACAGGGACTCTGGACACTGAAGCTTTCTTT
CASSFTGTLDTEAFF
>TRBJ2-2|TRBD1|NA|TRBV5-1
TGCGCCAGCAGAACCCCCGCGATTACAGGGGGCCCCGGGGAGCTGTTTTTT
CASRTPAITGGPGELFF
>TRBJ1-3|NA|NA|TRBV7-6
TGTGCCAGCAGCTTAGCGGTTGGAAGGGGGGCTTTCTCTGGAAACACCATATATTTT
CASSLAVGRGAFSGNTIYF
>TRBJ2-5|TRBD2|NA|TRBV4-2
TGTGCCAGCAGCCAAGCTGCGGGGGGGCAGGAGACCCAGTACTTC
CASSQAAGGQETQYF
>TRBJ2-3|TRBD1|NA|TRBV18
TGTGCCAGCTCACCTCCCGGACAGGCCTACACAGATACGCAGTATTTT
CASSPPGQAYTDTQYF
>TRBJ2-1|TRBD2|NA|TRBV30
TGTGCCTGGAGTTCGGGACTAGCGGGGGTTAATGAGCAGTTCTTC
CAWSSGLAGVNEQFF
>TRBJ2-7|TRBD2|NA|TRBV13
TGTGCCAGCAGCTTAGGACTAGCGGGGGGCTCGGACGAGCAGTACTTC
CASSLGLAGGSDEQYF
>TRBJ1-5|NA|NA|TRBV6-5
TGTGCCAGCAGTTATGATCCCAATCAGCCCCAGCACTTT
CASSYDPNQPQHF
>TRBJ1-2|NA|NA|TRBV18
TGTGCCAGCTCACCACCTGGGTATGATGGCTACACCTTC
CASSPPGYDGYTF
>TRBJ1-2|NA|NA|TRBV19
TGTGCCAGTAGTCTTGGTGGCGCCGGCTCCTATGGCTACACCTTC
CASSLGGAGSYGYTF
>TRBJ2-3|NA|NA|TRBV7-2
TGTGCCAGCGAAAGAGGGGGACGGGATACGCAGTATTTT
CASERGGRDTQYF
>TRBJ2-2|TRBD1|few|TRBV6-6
TGTGCCATCTCGGGACAGCCAAACACCGGGGAGCTGTTTTTT
CAISGQPNTGELFF
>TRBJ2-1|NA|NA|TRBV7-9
TGTGCCAGCCACGCCAGGGACTTTGGGACATACAATGAGCAGTTCTTC
CASHARDFGTYNEQFF
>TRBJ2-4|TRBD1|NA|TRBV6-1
TGTGCCAGCAGTGGCCCGCCCGGGACTCCGGACAGGGGCAAAAACATTCAGTACTTC
CASSGPPGTPDRGKNIQYF